Reported below is one TCR beta chain. This entry comes from a study of cytomegalovirus exposure and HLA in healthy donors. This CDR3 is built from 13 residues. The V end lost 5 bases, the J end lost 4 bases, and 9 bases lay between the germline ends. The germline gives CDR1 SGHTA, CDR2 FQGNSA. 13 Jbeta primers and 60 Vbeta primers were used for the PCR. Libraries were prepared by immunoSEQ multiplex PCR; TCRdb keeps only in-frame clonotypes and omits some of them. The sample table includes around 37,000 clones. The sequencing input was PBMCs. The chain has TRBV7-2 and TRBJ2-1; D gene unclear. This clonotype was sampled from a human donor in good health. This CDR3 reads CASSRNRYNEQFF. Written as DNA, the CDR3 is TGTGCCAGCAGCCGTAACAGATACAATGAGCAGTTCTTC.